The 2 T cell receptor beta chains below were found in one sample sequenced in a study of response to subunit inactivated influenza vaccine. TCRdb reprocessed the RT-PCR reads with MiXCR, giving one entry per CDR3 protein. This table has about 540,000 distinct CDR3 sequences, approximately 22% appearing once. The same sample was also studied in work on T cells expressing NK-cell markers. That work adds: For TCR beta, cDNA was produced by 5'RACE template switching with UMIs.

This specimen was CD4+ T cells sorted from PBMCs, taken about 13 days after vaccination. The receptors stem from a man between 50 and 59 years old who received an inactivated influenza vaccine.

The V and J genes are TRBV7-6 and TRBJ2-5, with D unclear. CDR1 is SGHVS and CDR2 is FNYEAQ in the germline V gene. Trimming stripped 5 bases from V and 3 bases from J, with 16 bases between. The CDR3 extends over 15 amino acids. The DNA for the CDR3 is TGTGCCAGCAGCCGACGCTACAGTGATGAAGAGACCCAGTACTTC. Translated: CASSRRYSDEETQYF. Combining the CDR3 with reference TRBV7-6 and TRBJ2-5 gives the whole variable domain GAGVSQSPRYKVTKRGQDVALRCDPISGHVSLYWYRQALGQGPEFLTYFNYEAQQDKSGLPNDRFSAERPEGSISTLTIQRTEQRDSAMYRCASSRRYSDEETQYFGPGTRLLVL.

This clonotype was seen more than once but under ten times. The rearrangement links TRBV7-3 to TRBJ2-1; no definite D call. Germline CDR1 reads SGHTA; CDR2 reads FQGTGA. This CDR3 is 13 amino acids long. Deletions cut 4 bases from V and 10 bases from J, with 14 bases between. CDR3 bases: TGTGCCAGCAGCTCCCAACAAGGGTCCGAGCAGTTCTTC. Encoded protein: CASSSQQGSEQFF.